This section outlines one TCR beta chain sequence together with its context. CDR3 length: 13 amino acids. CDR1 and CDR2 from the germline V gene are SNHLY and FYNNEI. With 3 bases removed from V and 4 bases from J, the gap between germline ends came to 9 bases. This specimen comes from a study of T cell responses to AZD1222 COVID-19 vaccine. TCRdb's table, derived via immunoSEQ multiplex PCR, lists solely in-frame clones and lacks some. The table shows around 140,000 clones, with around 90% occurring only once. V is TRBV2 and J is TRBJ1-2; no reliable D call. The specimen comprised peripheral blood, sampled 28 days after the second AZD1222 dose. The receptor was derived from an adult who received the AZD1222 COVID-19 vaccine. Here the CDR3 reads CASSDRSFYGYTF. CDR3 nucleotides: TGTGCCAGCAGTGATCGAAGTTTCTATGGCTACACCTTC. Full variable domain (missing parts from reference TRBV2 and TRBJ1-2): EPEVTQTPSHQVTQMGQEVILRCVPISNHLYFYWYRQILGQKVEFLVSFYNNEISEKSEIFDDQFSVERPDGSNFTLKIRSTKLEDSAMYFCASSDRSFYGYTFGSGTRLTVV.